The 25 T cell receptor beta chains presented below share a single source sample, sequenced in a study of shared clonotypes between healthy human individuals. TCRdb's copy holds only in-frame clones and misses some; the assay was immunoSEQ multiplex PCR. The repertoire holds around 2.3 million clones, almost 96% seen once, with more than 0.1% in the top ten. Sequences were obtained from naive CD4+ T cells sorted from blood. Subset of the sample: CD45RA+ positively selected. These receptors all come from a man younger than 35 in good health.

This clone has just one count. J is TRBJ2-5 and V is TRBV29-1, with 7 bases aligning to TRBD2. Per the germline V gene, CDR1 is SQVTM and CDR2 is ANQGSEA. The CDR3 length is 12 residues. J was trimmed by 5 bases and V by 7 bases; bases with no gene match: 7. This CDR3 reads CSDRTGGETQYF. For the CDR3, the DNA is TGCAGCGATAGGACCGGGGGGGAGACCCAGTACTTC.

The chain joins TRBV10-3 to TRBJ2-6; D remains unclear. Trimming took off 3 bases at V and 2 bases at J, with 8 bases between the two ends. Germline V CDR1 and CDR2: ENHRY, SYGVKD. CDR3 length: 15 residues. Here the CDR3 DNA reads TGTGCCATCAGTGACGAATTGACTGGGGCCAACGTCCTGACTTTC. This codes for CAISDELTGANVLTF.

J is TRBJ1-1 and V is TRBV5-1, with D maybe TRBD1 (6 bases). V was cut by 0 bases and J by 5 bases, with 14 bases left in between. This CDR3 is built from 15 residues. The germline CDR1 and CDR2 sequences are SGHRS and YFSETQ. CDR3 amino acids: CASSLGRQVGTEAFF. In DNA form, the CDR3 reads TGCGCCAGCAGCTTGGGAAGACAGGTTGGAACTGAAGCTTTCTTT.

DNA for the CDR3: TGTGCCAGCAGCGAGGACAGGGTAGTCTCTGGGGCCAACGTCCTGACTTTC. Translation gives CASSEDRVVSGANVLTF. V is TRBV6-4 and J is TRBJ2-6; 8 bases align to TRBD1. The CDR3 has 17 residues. J gave up 0 bases and V 6 bases, and 7 bases lay outside the gene matches. In germline, CDR1 is MRHNA, CDR2 SNTAGT.

This chain uses TRBV6-1 with TRBJ2-5; 7 positions match TRBD1. The CDR3 totals 13 residues. Trimming at V came to 4 bases and at J to 10 bases, leaving 9 bases not matched to a gene. CDR1 is MNHNS and CDR2 is SASEGT in the germline V gene. CDR3 sequence reads: CASSARQGRDQYF. The CDR3 coding sequence is TGTGCCAGCAGTGCCCGACAGGGAAGAGACCAGTACTTC.

This clone showed up just once. The rearrangement joins TRBV6-5 to TRBJ2-3, with unresolved D. The V end was cut by 6 bases, the J end by 5 bases, with 6 bases between. There are 11 residues in the CDR3. Germline lookup yields CDR1 MNHEY and CDR2 SVGAGI. The CDR3 region is CASRREDTQYF. CDR3 DNA: TGTGCCAGCAGAAGAGAAGATACGCAGTATTTT.

The CDR3 sequence is CASRVSGTVDEQYF. CDR3 bases: TGCGCCAGCAGGGTTTCGGGGACGGTGGACGAGCAGTACTTC. V gene TRBV10-2 combines with J gene TRBJ2-7; D assignment may be TRBD1 or TRBD2 (5 bases each). The CDR3 consists of 14 residues. Germline CDR1 is WSHSY and CDR2 is SAAADI. Trimming shortened V by 6 bases and J by 5 bases, and 17 bases separated the two germline ends.

V and J are TRBV18 and TRBJ1-1, with unresolved D. CDR1 is KGHSH and CDR2 is LQKENI in the germline V gene. V was trimmed by 1 base and J by 0 bases, leaving 9 bases between them. There are 15 residues in the CDR3. The DNA for the CDR3 is TGTGCCAGCTCACCACTCCAAGACATGAACACTGAAGCTTTCTTT. This gives the protein CASSPLQDMNTEAFF.

The chain recombines TRBV30 with TRBJ1-3, with a tentative D call TRBD1 (6 bases). CDR1 and CDR2 (germline): GTSNPN, SVGIG (reference sequence). CDR3 length: 15 amino acids. V was trimmed by 1 base and J by 0 bases, leaving 10 bases between them. The DNA for the CDR3 is TGTGCCTGGAGTGCAGGGGCGAACTCTGGAAACACCATATATTTT. Translated: CAWSAGANSGNTIYF. Together with reference TRBV30 and TRBJ1-3, the CDR3 gives the full variable domain: SQTIHQWPATLVQPVGSPLSLECTVEGTSNPNLYWYRQAAGRGLQLLFYSVGIGQISSEVPQNLSASRPQDRQFILSSKKLLLSDSGFYLCAWSAGANSGNTIYFGEGSWLTVV.

The J gene is TRBJ1-5, the V gene TRBV5-1, with 8 positions matching TRBD1. Germline CDR1 and CDR2: SGHRS and YFSETQ. Unmatched junction bases numbered 4, after V lost 4 bases and J lost 7 bases. This CDR3 spans 13 amino acids. In DNA form, the CDR3 reads TGCGCCAGCAGCCAGGGGGCAAGCCAGCCCCAGCATTTT. Translating gives CASSQGASQPQHF.

With regard to this clone: The same CDR3 can be traced to other DNA sequences in this sample. The CDR3, as DNA: TGCAGTGCTATTTTTGGAAACACCATATATTTT. It codes for CSAIFGNTIYF. The chain combines TRBV20-1 with TRBJ1-3; D remains ambiguous. Trimming took 4 bases from V and 3 from J, leaving 4 bases between them. Germline values: CDR1 DFQATT, CDR2 SNEGSKA (reference sequence). This CDR3 has 11 amino acids.

The chain recombines TRBV6-6 with TRBJ2-3; D tentatively fits TRBD1 or TRBD2 (5 bases each). Looked up from germline, CDR1 is MNHNY and CDR2 is SVGAGI (reference sequence). V gave up 5 bases and J gave up 2 bases, with 14 bases separating them. The CDR3 consists of 15 residues. The CDR3, as DNA: TGTGCCAGCAGTCTTTCCGGGACCACCACAGATACGCAGTATTTT. This gives the protein CASSLSGTTTDTQYF.

The rearrangement uses TRBV27 and TRBJ2-7; D not resolved. The CDR3 is made up of 15 amino acids. From germline, CDR1 is MNHEY and CDR2 SMNVEV (reference sequence). Trimming shortened V by 2 bases and J by 2 bases, and 13 bases separated the two germline ends. This chain's CDR3 is CASSLISVGPYEQYF. The CDR3 bases are TGTGCCAGCAGTTTAATCTCAGTCGGTCCCTACGAGCAGTACTTC.

V usage is TRBV4-3 and J usage is TRBJ2-3, with 7 bases aligning to TRBD2. The CDR3 sequence is 16 residues long. Germline lookup yields CDR1 LGHNA and CDR2 YSLEER. The ends lost 2 bases at V and 4 bases at J; junction bases unmatched: 9. CDR3 nucleotides: TGCGCCAGCAGCCAAAACGATGGGGGGGGAGCAGATACGCAGTATTTT. Translated: CASSQNDGGGADTQYF.

This clone was observed a few times. The chain joins TRBV2 to TRBJ1-5, with a weak D call TRBD1 (5 bases). This CDR3 has 15 residues. Germline values: CDR1 SNHLY, CDR2 FYNNEI. Trimming cost V 4 bases and J 2 bases, with 12 bases left between them. CDR3 protein: CASSGSGGGNQPQHF. The DNA for the CDR3 is TGTGCCAGCAGTGGGAGTGGGGGGGGCAATCAGCCCCAGCATTTT.

The chain combines TRBV12-5 with TRBJ2-1; a possible D gene is TRBD1 (6 bases). Looked up from germline, CDR1 is LGHNT and CDR2 is FRNRAP. The V gene lost 0 bases and the J gene lost 4 bases, with 13 bases spanning the gap. CDR3 size: 16 residues. In nucleotides, the CDR3 is TGTGCTAGTGGTTTGGTATTGGGGGCGCGGTACAATGAGCAGTTCTTC. This encodes CASGLVLGARYNEQFF.

The chain has TRBV30 and TRBJ2-6, with a tentative D call TRBD2 (5 bases). Germline values: CDR1 GTSNPN, CDR2 SVGIG (reference sequence). V lost 4 bases and J lost 4, with 17 bases in between. The CDR3 runs to 16 residues. CDR3: CAWTERALRGANVLTF. The CDR3, as DNA: TGTGCCTGGACGGAGAGGGCCCTGAGGGGGGCCAACGTCCTGACTTTC.

The chain uses TRBV28 and TRBJ1-1; tentatively, D is TRBD1 (6 bases). Germline V lookup: CDR1 MDHEN, CDR2 SYDVKM. V gave up 4 bases and J gave up 3 bases, with 21 bases separating them. The CDR3 has 17 residues. CDR3 coding DNA: TGTGCCAGCAGTTCGCCGCGGGGGGCCACCACGGACACTGAAGCTTTCTTT. It encodes CASSSPRGATTDTEAFF.

The chain employs TRBV2 and TRBJ2-5; D is ambiguous. This CDR3 spans 11 amino acids. Germline CDR1 reads SNHLY; CDR2 reads FYNNEI. Trimming shortened V by 7 bases and J by 11 bases, and 14 bases separated the two germline ends. The CDR3 bases are TGTGCCAGCACCCCCGCCCGGGTACAGTACTTC. It yields the protein CASTPARVQYF.

J is TRBJ2-7 and V is TRBV28; the D gene could be TRBD1 or TRBD2 (7 bases each). Trimming took off 6 bases at V and 4 bases at J, with 16 bases between the two ends. CDR1 is MDHEN, CDR2 SYDVKM, per germline. The CDR3 loop spans 14 amino acids. The CDR3 here is CASSSRGGLYEQYF. The DNA for the CDR3 is TGTGCCAGCAGCTCCAGGGGGGGCTTGTACGAGCAGTACTTC.

The chain carries TRBV30 and TRBJ1-5, with a tentative D call TRBD1 (5 bases). Germline V gives CDR1 GTSNPN, CDR2 SVGIG (reference sequence). CDR3 length equals 13 residues. The V and J ends lost 4 bases and 3 bases respectively, with 10 bases between them. CDR3 sequence reads: CAWTRQLNQPQHF. The CDR3 DNA follows: TGTGCCTGGACCAGACAGCTCAATCAGCCCCAGCATTTT.

This clone appeared once. This chain links TRBV7-2 with TRBJ2-5; D unresolved. The CDR3 is made up of 14 amino acids. Germline-derived CDR1 and CDR2 are SGHTA and FQGNSA. V was trimmed by 4 bases and J by 4 bases, leaving 13 bases between them. The CDR3 here is CASSSAPLGETQYF. The CDR3 bases are TGTGCCAGCAGCTCGGCCCCCTTGGGAGAGACCCAGTACTTC.

CDR3 sequence reads: CASSRNAGTFGSGNTIYF. CDR3 DNA sequence: TGTGCCAGCAGCCGAAATGCCGGGACGTTCGGCTCTGGAAACACCATATATTTT. This sequence joins TRBV11-2 and TRBJ1-3, with D tentatively TRBD1 (5 bases). The V and J ends lost 5 bases and 0 bases respectively, with 20 bases between them. Germline assignment: CDR1 SGHAT and CDR2 FQNNGV. The CDR3 spans 18 residues. Complete variable domain (other parts from reference TRBV11-2 and TRBJ1-3): EAGVAQSPRYKIIEKRQSVAFWCNPISGHATLYWYQQILGQGPKLLIQFQNNGVVDDSQLPKDRFSAERLKGVDSTLKIQPAKLEDSAVYLCASSRNAGTFGSGNTIYFGEGSWLTVV.

As for this clone: The junction departs from the called germline gene at one end, perhaps through a read error. The V gene is TRBV9, the J gene TRBJ2-1; TRBD2 matches at 12 bases. CDR3 length: 15 residues. The germline V gene has CDR1 SGDLS and CDR2 YYNGEE. CDR3 region: CASSVGLAGDNAQFF. For the CDR3, the DNA is TGTGCCAGCAGCGTAGGACTAGCGGGAGACAATGCGCAGTTCTTC. The variable domain in full, with the rest retrieved from reference TRBV9 and TRBJ2-1, is DSGVTQTPKHLITATGQRVTLRCSPRSGDLSVYWYQQSLDQGLQFLIQYYNGEERAKGNILERFSAQQFPDLHSELNLSSLELGDSALYFCASSVGLAGDNAQFFGPGTRLTVL.

The rearrangement links TRBV11-2 to TRBJ1-3, with D uncertain. CDR3 size: 13 residues. Trimming removed 6 bases at V and 2 bases at J, with 8 bases between. Per germline, CDR1 SGHAT and CDR2 FQNNGV. The CDR3 DNA reads TGTGCCAGCAGGGTCAGGACTGGAAACACCATATATTTT. Encoded protein: CASRVRTGNTIYF.